This TCR beta chain originates from a study of shared T cell receptors in the human thymus (dated by TCRdb to 2020 to 2023). Regarding the research as a whole: The study examined how the human thymus generates shared, self-reactive T-cell receptor alpha chains.

Receptor libraries were prepared by the immunoSEQ multiplex PCR assay. In TCRdb, the immuneACCESS table is reduced to in-frame sequences with V and J assigned. These tables do not hold every clone; where another copy was compared, an unresolved V gene accounts for under half, and the others remain unexplained. Present in this sample are fewer than 700,000 clones, 70% to 90% of which were seen just once. 0.0095% to 0.013% of the sample is taken by the ten largest. Points on this clone: It lacks a known antigen. No base quality information exists; no much larger clone differs at one position.

The CDR3 holds 19 amino acids from the cysteine to the phenylalanine. The read is trimmed to its CDR3 DNA, 57 bases read in frame from base 1. V and J are truncated by 4 bases and 0 bases respectively, leaving an intervening sequence of 22 bases. The germline V gene gives CDR1 as SGHVS and CDR2 as FNYEAQ. This sample also belongs to another study, concerning human thymus T cells. As the second publication notes: Donors were immunologically healthy infants undergoing open corrective cardiac surgery for congenital heart defects in Finland. Thymus tissue was obtained as surgical resects removed during corrective cardiac surgery. Usage of V and J gene segments appeared to be biased in both the thymic and the peripheral blood repertoires. Highly overlapping thymic TCR repertoires among unrelated individuals were reported in the related research. The study described the TCR alpha and beta repertoires in fewer than 10 infant thymus samples and four matching peripheral blood samples. Donor ages ranged from 7 to 244 days, and the cohort comprised roughly 6 male and a couple of female infants. Thymocytes were mechanically released from the tissue and were stored as pellets of roughly 9-31 million cells at -70 degrees C. A QIAsymphony instrument was used to extract genomic DNA from the frozen cell pellets. The immunoSEQ multiplex PCR assay was used to amplify the TCRB and TCRAD loci from a standardized quantity of quality-controlled genomic DNA. The amplicons covered the V(D)J region and were long enough to include the CDR3 and to identify the V and J genes. Amplicon sequencing was performed on an Illumina platform through the commercial immunoSEQ service. Corrections for primer bias and sequencing errors followed previously described methods, while TCRAD and TCRB definitions were based on the IMGT database. Repertoires were analysed with immunoSEQ Analyzer 3.0 and VDJTools, covering basic statistics, V/J segment usage, diversity estimates, rarefaction and pairwise overlap. Diversity was estimated using the Chao1, ChaoE, Efron-Thisted, Shannon and inverse Simpson indices, and was also estimated on datasets down-sampled to the size of the smallest sample. Repertoire overlap was assessed by strict matching of CDR3 nucleotide sequence, V gene and J gene, and clustering was done by Jaccard-based multidimensional scaling. On average, thymus samples yielded roughly 770,000 unique TCRB clonotypes, whereas blood samples yielded some 85,000.

The sample consisted of thymocytes. The sequence was collected from a boy less than two years old with a congenital heart defect. Donor details come from another sample of the same person, matched by shared clones. The sequence joins TRBV7-6 to TRBJ2-4, with a tentative D gene TRBD1 over 6 matching bases. The nucleotides are TGTGCCAGCAGCTCCCGCCCCCTCAGGGGCGGTGGAGCCAAAAACATTCAGTACTTC. Translation gives CASSSRPLRGGGAKNIQYF.